This is a list of T cell receptor beta chains from one sample in a study of blood T cells in healthy people across ages. One entry per CDR3 protein, called by TCRdb with MiXCR from the 5' RACE reads. Here the sample spans a few hundred thousand distinct CDR3 sequences, 50% to 60% being singletons. The sequenced sample was blood. These receptors were taken from a man between 60 and 70 years old in good health. CDR3s include the opening cysteine and the closing phenylalanine or tryptophan. D genes are given only for firm matches. A clone size is listed for some rows: how often the clone was seen (once, few, many), or a class if it is expanded.

clone_size: .
j_call: TRBJ2-6
v_call: TRBV29-1
d_call: .
cdr3_aa: CSVHSGANVLTF
cdr3_nt: TGCAGCGTCCACTCTGGGGCCAACGTCCTGACTTTC

clone_size: once
j_call: TRBJ2-5
v_call: TRBV11-1
d_call: .
cdr3_aa: CASSSLDLGDEQYF
cdr3_nt: TGTGCCAGCAGCTCATTGGACCTTGGGGATGAGCAGTACTTC

clone_size: .
j_call: TRBJ2-5
v_call: TRBV5-1
d_call: TRBD2
cdr3_aa: CASSLGSGREETQYF
cdr3_nt: TGCGCCAGCAGCTTGGGTAGCGGGCGAGAAGAGACCCAGTACTTC

clone_size: .
j_call: TRBJ2-1
v_call: TRBV28
d_call: TRBD2
cdr3_aa: CASSPAGLGGNEQFF
cdr3_nt: TGTGCCAGCAGCCCCGCCGGACTAGGCGGCAATGAGCAGTTCTTC

clone_size: .
j_call: TRBJ1-2
v_call: TRBV6-6
d_call: .
cdr3_aa: CASSLSGVEGYTF
cdr3_nt: TGTGCCAGCAGTTTGTCGGGGGTTGAGGGCTACACCTTC

clone_size: .
j_call: TRBJ1-3
v_call: TRBV20-1
d_call: .
cdr3_aa: CSASARGSGNTIYF
cdr3_nt: TGCAGTGCTAGTGCGCGGGGATCTGGAAACACCATATATTTT

clone_size: .
j_call: TRBJ2-7
v_call: TRBV5-1
d_call: .
cdr3_aa: CASSLAGSTYEQYF
cdr3_nt: TGCGCCAGCAGCTTGGCCGGCAGTACCTACGAGCAGTACTTC

clone_size: .
j_call: TRBJ1-2
v_call: TRBV28
d_call: TRBD1
cdr3_aa: CASSPTGTGSYGYTF
cdr3_nt: TGTGCCAGCAGTCCAACCGGGACAGGGAGCTATGGCTACACCTTC

clone_size: once
j_call: TRBJ1-6
v_call: TRBV7-2
d_call: .
cdr3_aa: CASSLFKGKALHF
cdr3_nt: TGTGCCAGCAGCTTGTTCAAGGGAAAGGCCCTCCACTTT

clone_size: .
j_call: TRBJ1-1
v_call: TRBV6-5
d_call: .
cdr3_aa: CASSYATVNTEAFF
cdr3_nt: TGTGCCAGCAGTTACGCGACAGTGAACACTGAAGCTTTCTTT

clone_size: many
j_call: TRBJ2-3
v_call: TRBV7-9
d_call: .
cdr3_aa: CASSLSLSDTQYF
cdr3_nt: TGTGCCAGCAGCTTATCGCTTTCGGATACGCAGTATTTT

clone_size: few
j_call: TRBJ2-3
v_call: TRBV18
d_call: TRBD1
cdr3_aa: CASSQASGTVTDTQYF
cdr3_nt: TGTGCCAGCTCACAGGCCTCCGGGACAGTCACAGATACGCAGTATTTT

clone_size: .
j_call: TRBJ2-3
v_call: TRBV7-2
d_call: TRBD2
cdr3_aa: CASSPGLDTDTQYF
cdr3_nt: TGTGCCAGCAGCCCCGGACTAGACACAGATACGCAGTATTTT

clone_size: .
j_call: TRBJ2-3
v_call: TRBV5-6
d_call: TRBD1
cdr3_aa: CASSRRGTGNTQYF
cdr3_nt: TGTGCCAGCAGCCGTAGGGGGACAGGGAATACGCAGTATTTT

clone_size: .
j_call: TRBJ1-6
v_call: TRBV11-2
d_call: .
cdr3_aa: CASRHPGQHSPLHF
cdr3_nt: TGTGCCAGCAGACACCCAGGGCAACATTCACCCCTCCACTTT

clone_size: many
j_call: TRBJ2-3
v_call: TRBV5-1
d_call: .
cdr3_aa: CASSLGSWRGTDTQYF
cdr3_nt: TGCGCCAGCAGCTTAGGTTCTTGGAGGGGCACAGATACGCAGTATTTT

clone_size: .
j_call: TRBJ2-5
v_call: TRBV7-2
d_call: .
cdr3_aa: CASSRDSARRKEQYF
cdr3_nt: TGTGCCAGCAGCCGGGACTCCGCCAGGCGTAAGGAGCAGTACTTC

clone_size: once
j_call: TRBJ2-1
v_call: TRBV4-2
d_call: .
cdr3_aa: CASSQEMTSSYNEQFF
cdr3_nt: TGTGCCAGCAGCCAGGAAATGACTAGTTCCTACAATGAGCAGTTCTTC

clone_size: .
j_call: TRBJ1-2
v_call: TRBV27
d_call: .
cdr3_aa: CASSRAAGALGGYTF
cdr3_nt: TGTGCCAGCAGTCGTGCCGCAGGGGCATTGGGGGGCTACACCTTC